This entry describes one TCR beta chain. The antigen is undetermined. TCRdb recomputed calls from the 5' RACE reads with MiXCR, one row per CDR3 protein. The sample includes under 550,000 distinct CDR3 sequences, roughly 18% of them seen just once. The CDR3 runs 13 residues. Germline CDR1 SGDLS, CDR2 YYNGEE. Trimming removed 0 bases from V and 7 bases from J, with 10 bases in between. These data come from a study of T-cell memory formation after mild COVID-19. Regarding the study as a whole: The main location of contracting CD4+ clones was CM and EM, and that of contracting CD8+ clones was EMRA. Contracting clones, day 15 to 85, had balanced CD4/CD8, and later expanders favored CD4+.

The rearrangement joins TRBV9 to TRBJ1-1; D is undetermined. This TCR derives from a man aged 18 to 35 who had mild COVID-19 (a few samples of this study predate the infection). Cell type and time point are not known. Specimen: PBMCs or a T cell subset sorted from them (not recorded which). Here the CDR3 reads CASSVGLKGEAFF. In DNA form, the CDR3 reads TGTGCCAGCAGCGTAGGACTGAAGGGTGAAGCTTTCTTT.